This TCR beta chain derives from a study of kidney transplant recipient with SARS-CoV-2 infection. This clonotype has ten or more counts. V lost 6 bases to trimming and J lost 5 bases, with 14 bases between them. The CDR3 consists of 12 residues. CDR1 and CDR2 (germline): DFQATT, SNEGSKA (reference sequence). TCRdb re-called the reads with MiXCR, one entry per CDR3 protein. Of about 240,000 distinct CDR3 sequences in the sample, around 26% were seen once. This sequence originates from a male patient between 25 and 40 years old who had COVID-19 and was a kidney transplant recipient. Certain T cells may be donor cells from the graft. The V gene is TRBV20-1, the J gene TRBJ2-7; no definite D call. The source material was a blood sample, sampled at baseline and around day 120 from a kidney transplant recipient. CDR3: CSATADFHEQYF. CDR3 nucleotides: TGCAGTGCAACGGCAGACTTCCACGAGCAGTACTTC.